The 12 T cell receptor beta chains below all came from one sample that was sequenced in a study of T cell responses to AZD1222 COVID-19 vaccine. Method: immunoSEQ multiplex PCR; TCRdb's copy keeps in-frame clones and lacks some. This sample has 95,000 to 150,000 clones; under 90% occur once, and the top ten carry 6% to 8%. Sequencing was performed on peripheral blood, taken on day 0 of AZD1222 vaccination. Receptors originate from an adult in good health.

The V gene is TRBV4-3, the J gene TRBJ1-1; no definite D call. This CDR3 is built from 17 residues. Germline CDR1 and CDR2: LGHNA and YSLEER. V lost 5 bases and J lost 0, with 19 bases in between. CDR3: CASSSPREGGLNTEAFF. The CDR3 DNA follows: TGCGCCAGCAGCTCCCCACGGGAGGGAGGCCTGAACACTGAAGCTTTCTTT.

CDR3 coding DNA: TGTGCCAGCAAGAGGGGGGGTACAGGGGCCTACGAGCAGTACTTC. Translated, it gives CASKRGGTGAYEQYF. J is TRBJ2-7 and V is TRBV6-5; D possibly uses TRBD1 or TRBD2 (7 bases each). Trimming pared 7 bases from V and 2 bases from J, leaving 18 bases between. Germline V CDR1 and CDR2: MNHEY, SVGAGI. The CDR3 is 15 residues long.

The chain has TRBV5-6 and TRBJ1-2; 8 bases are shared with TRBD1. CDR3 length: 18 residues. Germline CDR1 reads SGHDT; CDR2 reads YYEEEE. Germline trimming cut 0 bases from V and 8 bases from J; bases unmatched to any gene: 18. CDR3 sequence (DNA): TGTGCCAGCAGCTTGGAGTATGGACAGGGCCTTGTGGGGGAAGGCTACACCTTC. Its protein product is CASSLEYGQGLVGEGYTF.

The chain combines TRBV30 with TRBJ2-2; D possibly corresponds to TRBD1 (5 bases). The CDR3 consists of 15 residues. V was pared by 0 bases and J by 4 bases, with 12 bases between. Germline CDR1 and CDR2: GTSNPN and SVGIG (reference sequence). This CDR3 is CAWSVQGVGTGELFF. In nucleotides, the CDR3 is TGTGCCTGGAGTGTGCAGGGCGTTGGCACCGGGGAGCTGTTTTTT.

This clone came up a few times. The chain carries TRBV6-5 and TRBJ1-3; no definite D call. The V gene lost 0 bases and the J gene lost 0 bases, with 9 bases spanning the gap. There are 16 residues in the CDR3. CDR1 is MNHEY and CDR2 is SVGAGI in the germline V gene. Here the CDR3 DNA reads TGTGCCAGCAGTTACTCGAGTATAGCCTCTGGAAACACCATATATTTT. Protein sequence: CASSYSSIASGNTIYF.

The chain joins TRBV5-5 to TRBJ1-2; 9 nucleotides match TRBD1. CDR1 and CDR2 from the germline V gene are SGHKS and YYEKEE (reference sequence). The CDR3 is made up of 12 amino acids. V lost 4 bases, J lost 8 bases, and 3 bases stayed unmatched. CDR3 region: CASSPDRGGYTF. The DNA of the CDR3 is TGTGCCAGCAGCCCCGACAGGGGGGGCTACACCTTC.

The CDR3 DNA follows: TGTGCCAGCAGCAAATTGGGACAGTCCTATGGCTACACCTTC. It specifies CASSKLGQSYGYTF. The V call is TRBV6-5, the J call TRBJ1-2; 7 bases fit TRBD1. V shed 6 bases and J 4 bases; nucleotides not matched to a gene: 8. From germline, CDR1 is MNHEY and CDR2 SVGAGI. The CDR3 has 14 amino acids.

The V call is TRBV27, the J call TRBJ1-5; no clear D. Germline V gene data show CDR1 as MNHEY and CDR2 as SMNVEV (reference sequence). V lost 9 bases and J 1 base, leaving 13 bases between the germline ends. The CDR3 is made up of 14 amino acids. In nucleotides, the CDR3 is TGTGCCAGTGTCCTCTCCGTGAGCAATCAGCCCCAGCATTTT. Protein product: CASVLSVSNQPQHF.

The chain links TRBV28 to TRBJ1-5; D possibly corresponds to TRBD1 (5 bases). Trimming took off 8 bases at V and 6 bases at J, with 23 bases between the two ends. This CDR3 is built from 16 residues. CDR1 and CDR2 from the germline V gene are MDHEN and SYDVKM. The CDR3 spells CASRPGGYGVSQPQHF. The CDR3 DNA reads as TGTGCCAGCCGGCCCGGGGGGTATGGGGTGTCTCAGCCCCAGCATTTT.

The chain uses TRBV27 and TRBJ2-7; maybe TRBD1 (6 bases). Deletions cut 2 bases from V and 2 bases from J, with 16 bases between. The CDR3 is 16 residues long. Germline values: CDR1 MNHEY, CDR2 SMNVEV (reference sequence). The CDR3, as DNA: TGTGCCAGCAGTTTAGTACCTCAGGGGCCCACCTACGAGCAGTACTTC. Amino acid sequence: CASSLVPQGPTYEQYF.

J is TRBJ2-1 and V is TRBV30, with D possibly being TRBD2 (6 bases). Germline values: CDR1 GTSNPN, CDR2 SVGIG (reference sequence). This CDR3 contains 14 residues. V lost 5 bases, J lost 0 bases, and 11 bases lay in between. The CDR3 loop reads CAWSRDASYNEQFF. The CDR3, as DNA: TGTGCCTGGTCGCGGGACGCCTCCTACAATGAGCAGTTCTTC.

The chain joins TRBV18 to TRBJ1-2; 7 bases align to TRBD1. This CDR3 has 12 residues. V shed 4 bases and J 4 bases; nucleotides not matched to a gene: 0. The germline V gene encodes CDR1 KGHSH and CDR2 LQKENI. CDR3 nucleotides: TGTGCCAGCTCACGGGACAGCTATGGCTACACCTTC. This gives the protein CASSRDSYGYTF.